This is a list of T cell receptor beta chains from one sample in a study of graft-versus-host responses after intestinal transplantation. Some clones are missing from TCRdb's copy, which holds only in-frame ones; the method was immunoSEQ multiplex PCR. The data show about 90,000 clones, roughly four fifths seen once. The antigens of these receptors remain unknown. The sample was unstimulated CD8+ T cells sorted from spleen or lymph node cells, taken before intestinal transplant. These receptors were taken from a human donor who received an intestinal transplant. Both conserved end residues are part of each CDR3. A D gene is named only where the DNA matches it firmly. Size tells how often a clone was seen (once, few, many) or the class of an expanded clone, and some rows leave it out.

d_call: .
v_call: TRBV6-5
cdr3_length: 16
clone_size: .
j_call: TRBJ1-2
cdr3_aa: CASSYSIPKGSYGYTF
cdr3_nt: TGTGCCAGCAGTTACTCGATACCTAAAGGTAGCTATGGCTACACCTTC

d_call: .
v_call: TRBV6-5
cdr3_length: 14
clone_size: .
j_call: TRBJ2-7
cdr3_aa: CASSFGQGGYEQYF
cdr3_nt: TGTGCCAGCAGTTTTGGACAGGGAGGGTACGAGCAGTACTTC

d_call: TRBD2
v_call: TRBV11-3
cdr3_length: 14
clone_size: .
j_call: TRBJ2-7
cdr3_aa: CASSQTTSFNEQYF
cdr3_nt: TGTGCCAGCAGCCAGACGACTAGCTTTAACGAGCAGTACTTC

d_call: TRBD2
v_call: TRBV19
cdr3_length: 16
clone_size: .
j_call: TRBJ2-7
cdr3_aa: CASSDGLAGASYEQYF
cdr3_nt: TGTGCCAGTAGTGACGGACTAGCGGGAGCCTCCTACGAGCAGTACTTC

d_call: .
v_call: TRBV20-1
cdr3_length: 11
clone_size: .
j_call: TRBJ2-1
cdr3_aa: CSARENNEQFF
cdr3_nt: TGCAGTGCTAGAGAAAACAATGAGCAGTTCTTC

d_call: TRBD2
v_call: TRBV7-9
cdr3_length: 14
clone_size: once
j_call: TRBJ2-7
cdr3_aa: CASSSGTILYEQYF
cdr3_nt: TGTGCCAGCAGTTCCGGGACTATCCTCTACGAGCAGTACTTC

d_call: TRBD1
v_call: TRBV7-6
cdr3_length: 14
clone_size: .
j_call: TRBJ2-7
cdr3_aa: CASGPDRGLYEQYF
cdr3_nt: TGTGCCAGCGGCCCGGACAGGGGGCTCTACGAGCAGTACTTC

d_call: TRBD1
v_call: TRBV9
cdr3_length: 13
clone_size: .
j_call: TRBJ2-7
cdr3_aa: CASSGTGGYEQYF
cdr3_nt: TGTGCCAGCAGCGGGACAGGGGGCTACGAGCAGTACTTC

d_call: .
v_call: TRBV7-9
cdr3_length: 15
clone_size: .
j_call: TRBJ1-2
cdr3_aa: CASTPTGPPGYGYTF
cdr3_nt: TGTGCCAGCACCCCGACCGGCCCACCCGGCTATGGCTACACCTTC

d_call: TRBD2
v_call: TRBV11-3
cdr3_length: 18
clone_size: .
j_call: TRBJ2-3
cdr3_aa: CASSSSWTSGGHTDTQYF
cdr3_nt: TGTGCCAGCAGCTCATCTTGGACTAGCGGGGGCCACACAGATACGCAGTATTTT